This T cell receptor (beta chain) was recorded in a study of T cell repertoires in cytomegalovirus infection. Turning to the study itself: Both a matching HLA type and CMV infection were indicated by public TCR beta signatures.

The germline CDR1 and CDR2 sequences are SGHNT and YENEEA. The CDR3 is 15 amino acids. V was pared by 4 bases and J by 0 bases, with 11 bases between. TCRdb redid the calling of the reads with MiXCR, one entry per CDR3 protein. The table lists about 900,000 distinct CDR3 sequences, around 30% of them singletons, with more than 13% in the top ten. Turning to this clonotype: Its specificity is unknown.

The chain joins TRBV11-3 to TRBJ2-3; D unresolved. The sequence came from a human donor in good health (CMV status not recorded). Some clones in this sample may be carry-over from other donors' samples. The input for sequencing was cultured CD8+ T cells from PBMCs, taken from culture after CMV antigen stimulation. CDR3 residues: CASSSLSSSTDTQYF. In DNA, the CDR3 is TGTGCCAGCAGCTCTTTGAGCTCTAGCACAGATACGCAGTATTTT. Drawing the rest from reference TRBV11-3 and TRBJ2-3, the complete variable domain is EAGVVQSPRYKIIEKKQPVAFWCNPISGHNTLYWYLQNLGQGPELLIRYENEEAVDDSQLPKDRFSAERLKGVDSTLKIQPAELGDSAVYLCASSSLSSSTDTQYFGPGTRLTVL.